Below are 10 T cell receptor beta chains sequenced from a single sample in a study of T cell repertoires in breast cancer. A second nested PCR with blocking oligonucleotides suppressed unpaired genes. TCRdb analysed the emulsion pairing reads with MiXCR anew, one entry per CDR3 protein. The table has nearly 40,000 distinct CDR3 sequences, roughly 44% seen once. An expanded emulsion RT-PCR with primers for all TCR V genes paired CD8+ T cell chains. Specimen: CD8+ T cells. These receptors originate from a pool of human donors with breast cancer or a healthy control (not recorded which).

The chain's CDR3 is CASSGPGGERKQYF. CDR3 DNA: TGTGCCAGCAGTGGGCCAGGGGGGGAGAGGAAGCAGTACTTC. The genes are TRBV6-1 and TRBJ2-7; possibly TRBD1 or TRBD2 for D (7 bases each). The germline V gene has CDR1 MNHNS and CDR2 SASEGT. V shed 4 bases and J shed 8 bases, with 18 bases lying between them. The CDR3 covers 14 residues.

The chain uses TRBV7-2 and TRBJ1-2; 8 bases are a match to TRBD1. V lost 6 bases, J lost 2 bases, and 5 bases stayed unmatched. The CDR3 contains 14 residues. Germline V lookup: CDR1 SGHTA, CDR2 FQGNSA. Here the CDR3 reads CASSRWTGNYGYTF. In nucleotides, the CDR3 is TGTGCCAGCAGTCGTTGGACAGGGAACTATGGCTACACCTTC.

The chain links TRBV3-1 to TRBJ1-4; perhaps TRBD1 as D (6 bases). Germline V gene lookup returns CDR1 LGHDT and CDR2 YNNKEL (reference sequence). The CDR3 spans 15 residues. The V end was cut by 3 bases, the J end by 0 bases, with 8 bases between. CDR3 loop: CASSHGTPTNEKLFF. CDR3 in DNA: TGTGCCAGCAGCCATGGGACACCAACTAATGAAAAACTGTTTTTT.

This clonotype showed up just a few times. Written as DNA, the CDR3 is TGTGCCAGCAGCATAGGCACAGATACGCAGTATTTT. Its translation: CASSIGTDTQYF. This rearrangement joins TRBV11-2 to TRBJ2-3; D not resolved. CDR1 and CDR2 from the germline V gene are SGHAT and FQNNGV. V was pared by 5 bases and J by 1 base, with 4 bases between. CDR3 length equals 12 residues.

The chain links TRBV24-1 to TRBJ2-2; D not resolved. Germline V gene sequence: CDR1 KGHDR, CDR2 SFDVKD. V lost 5 bases, J lost 7 bases, and 13 bases lay in between. The CDR3 covers 14 residues. The CDR3 nucleotides read TGTGCCACCAGTGCTGGACGGTACCTCGGGGAGCTGTTTTTT. Translated, it gives CATSAGRYLGELFF.

V gene TRBV6-2 or TRBV6-3 combines with J gene TRBJ1-2, with D possibly being TRBD1 (6 bases). The CDR3 has 13 residues. The V gene lost 6 bases and the J gene lost 2 bases, with 10 bases spanning the gap. Germline lookup yields CDR1 MNHEY and CDR2 SVGEGT. The CDR3 loop is CASSTDRNYGYTF. DNA for the CDR3: TGTGCCAGCAGCACCGACAGGAACTATGGCTACACCTTC.

The chain couples TRBV6-1 to TRBJ2-7; tentatively, D is TRBD1 or TRBD2 (5 bases each). V dropped 11 bases and J dropped 2 bases, with 19 bases sitting between them. The CDR3 has 14 residues. Germline V gene sequence: CDR1 MNHNS, CDR2 SASEGT. In nucleotides, the CDR3 is TGTGCCGTGGGGGTAGGGAACGGAGCCTACGAGCAGTACTTC. Residues: CAVGVGNGAYEQYF.

Comment on this clonotype: One junction end disagrees with the germline gene, perhaps due to a read error. V is TRBV4-3 and J is TRBJ2-5, with a weak D call TRBD1 (6 bases). The CDR3 covers 17 residues. CDR1 LGHNA and CDR2 YSLEER come from the germline V gene. The DNA of the CDR3 is TGCGCCAGCAGCCAACGCCCGGGACAACCAGTTCAAGGGACCCAGTACTTC. This encodes CASSQRPGQPVQGTQYF.

This clonotype was recorded a few times. V is TRBV4-1 and J is TRBJ1-5; D call uncertain. Germline loops: CDR1 MGHRA, CDR2 YSYEKL. Trimming cost V 0 bases and J 8 bases, with 5 bases left between them. The CDR3 contains 12 residues. The CDR3 DNA is TGCGCCAGCAGCCAAGACTCGGAGCCCCAGCATTTT. Translating it yields CASSQDSEPQHF.

The V and J genes are TRBV6-9 and TRBJ2-6; unclear D gene. The germline V gene has CDR1 MNHGY and CDR2 SVAAGI. This CDR3 contains 14 residues. V dropped 3 bases and J dropped 3 bases, with 6 bases sitting between them. CDR3 nucleotide sequence: TGTGCCAGCAGTTACTGGGATGGGGCCAACGTCCTGACTTTC. It encodes CASSYWDGANVLTF.